What follows describes a single T cell receptor (beta chain). This clonotype showed up just once. There is no known antigen for this receptor. Nothing much larger sits one base from this clone, and base qualities are not available. One read alone is weak evidence. The iRepertoire nested amplicon-rescue multiplex PCR (arm-PCR) platform was used to amplify TCR alpha and beta CDR3 regions from RNA. For one-step reverse transcription and amplification, roughly 85-400 ng of tissue mRNA or PBMC total RNA was used as input. After bead purification, a secondary multiplex PCR added Illumina adapters, and libraries were gel-purified between 200 and 400 bp. Demultiplexing relied on internal 6-nucleotide barcodes carried by the libraries. Libraries were sequenced on an Illumina MiSeq with 2x220 or 2x250 nucleotide paired-end reads. The authors' pipeline ran thus. Paired reads were merged using FLASH 1.2.11 and aligned with BWA-MEM to the GRCh37 human genome, and TRA and TRB reads were then extracted. V and J assignment used an IMGT-derived reference of cassette sequences and CDR3 motifs that included pseudogenes. Reads were translated in three frames, and productive CDR3s were defined by a C…FGXG motif without stop codons. Clonotypes were defined as unique combinations of V-J cassette pair and CDR3 amino acid sequence. Filtering of reads was based on Hamming distance, with the threshold set by the sequence error rate of each sample in mapped regions. The public reads were reprocessed in TCRdb via fastp at Q25 and MiXCR, keeping in-frame beta chains. Each entry merges the rows of one CDR3 protein and shows their most common DNA and genes. TCRdb, not the original authors, processed these V and J calls. The sample data list more than 100,000 distinct CDR3 sequences, and around 31% of these were observed just once. The ten biggest clones cover 44% of the sample.

This specimen comes from a study of glioma-infiltrating T cells (dated by TCRdb to the mid-2010s). Context from the whole study: The study sequenced TCR alpha- and beta-chain repertoires from glioma tissue, from non-neoplastic brain tissue and from matched peripheral blood mononuclear cells. To gauge divergence between tissue and blood T-cell populations, every tissue-infiltrating repertoire was compared against the peripheral blood repertoire from the same patient. The paired cohort comprised three low-grade glioma patients, 8 or 9 primary glioblastoma patients and three non-glioma patients contributing non-neoplastic brain tissue. Points the paper makes about the study in general: Only a very small number of CDR3 sequences turned up in both tissue and blood, a result put down to high CDR3 diversity combined with limited sampling. VJ-independent divergence between tissue and blood was below expectation in non-neoplastic patients but above expectation in all gliomas, especially low-grade gliomas. Group comparisons rested on small numbers: three non-neoplastic, three low-grade glioma and fewer than 10 glioblastoma patients.

This sequence originates from a human donor with low-grade glioma or glioblastoma, undergoing nonglioma brain surgery, or in good health (not recorded which). Material: glioma tissue, nonneoplastic brain tissue, or PBMCs (not recorded which).

The base sequence is TGTGCCAGCAGCTTAGGGGACAGGGTGCGAGAGACCCAGTACTTC. Translated, this gives CASSLGDRVRETQYF. The sequence links TRBV11-2 to TRBJ2-5; TRBD1 lines up with 9 middle nucleotides. The CDR3 numbers 15 residues from cysteine through phenylalanine. Only CDR3 DNA is held: 45 bases, read in frame from base 1. At the junction V is shortened by 1 base and J by 4 bases; bases outside the gene matches: 4. CDR1 and CDR2, per the germline V gene, are SGHAT and FQNNGV.